This T cell receptor beta chain stems from a study of cytotoxic CD8 clonotypes in ibrutinib-treated CLL. About the study: Response sampling came at median 12 months of treatment, ranging roughly 6 to 36 months.

V gave up 6 bases and J gave up 1 base, with 6 bases separating them. Germline CDR1 is MNHEY and CDR2 is SVGAGI. The CDR3 is made up of 12 amino acids. Study results and caveats: Baseline clonality was higher than in age-matched healthy donors and moved in step with circulating CD8+ T-cell counts. Private clonotypes, not public ones, expanded at ibrutinib response. An increase in clonality occurred at ibrutinib response, followed by a return toward baseline at progression.

Assay: immunoSEQ multiplex PCR; the TCRdb copy retains only in-frame clones and omits some. The repertoire consists of approximately 150,000 clones, with about 72% occurring once and the leading ten covering around 30%. Comment on this clone: What it binds is not known.

The sequence derives from a human donor with chronic lymphocytic leukemia. The sequencing used PBMCs, collected after 12 months of ibrutinib treatment. The chain is built from TRBV6-5 and TRBJ1-1; unclear D gene. This CDR3 is CASRRKNTEAFF. CDR3 DNA: TGTGCCAGCAGAAGGAAGAACACTGAAGCTTTCTTT.